What follows is one TCR beta chain and its context. Its antigen is unknown. This record belongs to a study of blood T cells in healthy people across ages. Whole-study findings and limits: As naive T cell percentage varied, TCR beta diversity correlated strongly with it.

Every donor provided 9.5 to 10 milliliters of peripheral blood. Primed by a sample-barcoded 5' primer and a J-beta primer mix, a second PCR proceeded for 7 to 11 cycles. MiXCR, run by TCRdb on the 5' RACE reads, gives a single entry per CDR3 protein. Counted here are more than 800,000 distinct CDR3 sequences, 45% occurring once; the ten biggest clones make up approximately 17%. Sequenced sample: blood. This clonotype was sampled from a woman aged 55-69 years in good health.

The CDR3 bases are TGTGCCAGTCCGGGACTAGCGGCTGGGGGGGAGCAGTTCTTC. This codes for CASPGLAAGGEQFF. The chain couples TRBV2 to TRBJ2-1; TRBD2 matches 11 bases. Per germline, CDR1 SNHLY and CDR2 FYNNEI. V was pared by 9 bases and J by 10 bases, with 11 bases of the junction left unmatched. The CDR3 has 14 amino acids.